Listed here are 16 T cell receptor beta chains from one sample, sequenced in a study of blood T cells in healthy people across ages. For the second PCR, which ran for 7 to 11 cycles, a sample-barcoded 5' primer and a J-beta primer mix were used. MiXCR was run by TCRdb on the 5' RACE reads, yielding one entry per CDR3 protein. The sample has 700,000 to 850,000 distinct CDR3 sequences, roughly 50% seen once. What was sequenced was blood. The receptor source for this set is a man older than 75 in good health.

The chain combines TRBV3-1 with TRBJ2-1; 9 bases are shared with TRBD2. Germline trimming cut 4 bases from V and 3 bases from J; bases unmatched to any gene: 7. CDR1 and CDR2 from the germline V gene are LGHDT and YNNKEL (reference sequence). This CDR3 contains 16 residues. In DNA, the CDR3 is TGTGCCAGCAGCCCCTCGGCTAGCGGGATCTACAATGAGCAGTTCTTC. Protein: CASSPSASGIYNEQFF.

There are a few counts of this clonotype. The rearrangement uses TRBV12-3 or TRBV12-4 and TRBJ2-3; D is undetermined. Trimming removed 4 bases from V and 7 bases from J, with 15 bases in between. The CDR3 covers 14 residues. The CDR3 here is CASSSILGLNTQYF. Written as DNA, the CDR3 is TGTGCCAGCAGTTCCATCCTAGGTCTGAATACGCAGTATTTT.

The V gene is TRBV27, the J gene TRBJ2-1; 9 nucleotides align to TRBD2. Trimming at V came to 3 bases and at J to 6 bases, leaving 3 bases not matched to a gene. This CDR3 contains 14 residues. Germline CDR1 and CDR2: MNHEY and SMNVEV (reference sequence). CDR3 region: CASSFLAGLNEQFF. In DNA, the CDR3 is TGTGCCAGCAGTTTTCTAGCGGGGCTCAATGAGCAGTTCTTC.

Regarding this clonotype: Being one base from a much bigger clone, this may be a read error. The chain employs TRBV7-2 and TRBJ2-3; 12 nucleotides line up with TRBD2. The length of the CDR3 is 17 residues. With 5 bases clipped from V and 5 bases from J, the junction kept 11 bases outside the gene matches. In germline, CDR1 is SGHTA, CDR2 FQGNSA. The CDR3 coding sequence is TGTGCCAGCAGCCCCCTTGGGCTGGGACTAGCGGGAGATACGCAGTATTTT. Protein product: CASSPLGLGLAGDTQYF.

This clonotype was counted once. This chain uses TRBV6-2 or TRBV6-3 with TRBJ2-7; no definite D call. Trimming removed 5 bases from V and 3 bases from J, with 23 bases in between. Germline V gives CDR1 MNHEY, CDR2 SVGEGT. This CDR3 contains 17 residues. The CDR3 protein is CASSTQLTTGLNYEQYF. DNA of the CDR3: TGTGCCAGCAGTACCCAGCTAACGACCGGATTGAACTACGAGCAGTACTTC.

V gene TRBV27 combines with J gene TRBJ1-1; D remains unclear. Trimming stripped 10 bases from V and 4 bases from J, with 10 bases between. Germline CDR1 is MNHEY and CDR2 is SMNVEV (reference sequence). This CDR3 region has 11 residues. CDR3 region: CATSWGTEAFF. DNA of the CDR3: TGTGCCACCTCGTGGGGCACTGAAGCTTTCTTT.

CDR3 amino acids: CASSATDGGQPQHF. The CDR3 DNA reads TGTGCCAGCAGTGCGACGGACGGAGGGCAGCCCCAGCATTTT. This chain uses TRBV6-1 with TRBJ1-5; D unresolved. Germline CDR1 reads MNHNS; CDR2 reads SASEGT. The germline V and J ends were trimmed by 4 bases and 7 bases, with 14 bases remaining between them. The length of the CDR3 is 14 residues.

The gene calls are TRBV13 and TRBJ2-7, with 7 bases fitting TRBD1. Germline lookup yields CDR1 PRHDT and CDR2 FYEKMQ (reference sequence). V trimming: 6 bases; J trimming: 0 bases; junction bases outside the gene matches: 5. This CDR3 has 14 residues. In DNA form, the CDR3 reads TGTGCCAGCAGATCCTGGGACAGCTCCTACGAGCAGTACTTC. It encodes CASRSWDSSYEQYF.

The rearrangement joins TRBV4-2 to TRBJ2-3; TRBD2 matches at 13 bases. Trimming at V came to 2 bases and at J to 5 bases, leaving 7 bases not matched to a gene. Looked up from germline, CDR1 is LGHNA and CDR2 is YNFKEQ. The CDR3 runs 17 residues. The CDR3 coding sequence is TGTGCCAGCAGCCAATGGACTAGCGGGAGAGGCCGAGATACGCAGTATTTT. Encoded protein: CASSQWTSGRGRDTQYF.

The chain recombines TRBV7-2 with TRBJ2-3; 8 bases fit TRBD2. Germline V gene lookup returns CDR1 SGHTA and CDR2 FQGNSA. The CDR3 runs to 16 residues. After removal of 1 base from V and 14 bases from J, the junction contained 17 bases not matched to a gene. Here the CDR3 reads CASSLELAGRGRDAYF. In DNA, the CDR3 is TGTGCCAGCAGCTTAGAGTTAGCGGGGCGGGGCAGAGACGCGTATTTT.

The V gene is TRBV11-3, the J gene TRBJ1-1; D might be TRBD1 (5 bases). Trimming took off 5 bases at V and 0 bases at J, with 13 bases between the two ends. This CDR3 comprises 15 residues. Germline loops: CDR1 SGHNT, CDR2 YENEEA. CDR3 region: CASSVETDLNTEAFF. CDR3 sequence (DNA): TGTGCCAGCAGCGTTGAGACAGACCTGAACACTGAAGCTTTCTTT.

This clonotype turned up a few times. The V call is TRBV7-8, the J call TRBJ2-7; no clear D. This CDR3 comprises 11 residues. The V gene lost 5 bases and the J gene lost 5 bases, with 7 bases spanning the gap. Looked up from germline, CDR1 is SGHVS and CDR2 is FQNEAQ. Written as DNA, the CDR3 is TGTGCCAGCAGCACAACTGACGAGCAGTACTTC. Translated, it gives CASSTTDEQYF.

This clonotype turned up a few times. The genes are TRBV5-1 and TRBJ2-1, with 9 bases that match TRBD2. The CDR3 contains 16 residues. The germline V gene has CDR1 SGHRS and CDR2 YFSETQ. The V segment lost 3 bases and the J segment 4 bases; nucleotides outside the gene matches: 8. Here the CDR3 DNA reads TGCGCCAGCAGCTCAACTAGCGGGCCGCGATACAATGAGCAGTTCTTC. It encodes CASSSTSGPRYNEQFF.

The chain couples TRBV20-1 to TRBJ1-2; the D is unclear. The V gene lost 6 bases and the J gene lost 6 bases, with 8 bases spanning the gap. CDR1 is DFQATT, CDR2 SNEGSKA, per germline (reference sequence). The CDR3 consists of 10 residues. The CDR3 reads CSAVVDGYTF. As DNA, the CDR3 is TGCAGTGCCGTCGTTGATGGCTACACCTTC.

This clonotype showed up just once. This chain uses TRBV7-9 with TRBJ2-3; D possibly matches TRBD1 or TRBD2 (5 bases each). The CDR3 totals 12 residues. Germline V gene data show CDR1 as SEHNR and CDR2 as FQNEAQ (reference sequence). V was pared by 5 bases and J by 14 bases, with 17 bases between. CDR3 protein: CASSPSGLGAYF. CDR3 coding DNA: TGTGCCAGCAGCCCATCAGGCCTCGGGGCGTATTTT.

A few counts support this clonotype. The chain has TRBV12-3 or TRBV12-4 and TRBJ2-6; 9 bases align to TRBD1. The CDR3 sequence is 15 residues long. The V segment lost 6 bases and the J segment 2 bases; nucleotides outside the gene matches: 2. CDR3 in DNA: TGTGCCAGCAGGGGGACAGGGACTGGGGCCAACGTCCTGACTTTC. It yields the protein CASRGTGTGANVLTF.